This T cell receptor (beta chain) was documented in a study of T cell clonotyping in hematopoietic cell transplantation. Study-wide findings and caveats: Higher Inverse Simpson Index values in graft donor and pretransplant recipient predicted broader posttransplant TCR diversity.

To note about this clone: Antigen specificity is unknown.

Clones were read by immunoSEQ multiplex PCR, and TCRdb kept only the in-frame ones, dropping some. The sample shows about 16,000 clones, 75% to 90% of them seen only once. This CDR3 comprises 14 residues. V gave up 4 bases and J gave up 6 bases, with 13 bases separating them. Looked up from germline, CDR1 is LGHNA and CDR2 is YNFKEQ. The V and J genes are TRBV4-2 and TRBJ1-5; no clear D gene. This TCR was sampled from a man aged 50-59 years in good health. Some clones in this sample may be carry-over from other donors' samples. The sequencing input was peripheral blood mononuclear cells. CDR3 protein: CASSPLSQVQPQHF. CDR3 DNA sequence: TGTGCCAGCAGCCCCTTAAGTCAGGTTCAGCCCCAGCATTTT.